This record concerns one TCR beta chain sequence. The target antigen is unknown. The CDR3 is made up of 16 amino acids. Trimming at V came to 5 bases and at J to 8 bases, leaving 14 bases not matched to a gene. Germline V gene sequence: CDR1 SGDLS, CDR2 YYNGEE. The record originates from a study of blood T cells in healthy people across ages. Study-level findings and limits: Greater diversity and more naive CD4+ cells were seen in long-lived donors than in aged donors. Unsorted PBMCs ruled out conclusive naive versus antigen-experienced comparison.

A second PCR, run for about 6 to 11 cycles, used a sample-barcoded 5' primer plus a J-beta primer mix. A 12-random-nucleotide template-switch adaptor tagged each cDNA molecule. TCRdb re-called the 5' RACE reads through MiXCR, storing one row per CDR3 protein. The sample holds 1,800,000 or so distinct CDR3 sequences, more than 35% seen once. The sequence came from a human donor in good health. Sequences were obtained from blood. This chain connects TRBV9 to TRBJ2-1; TRBD2 matches 9 bases. This CDR3 is CASSPRGGVRCDEQFF. In DNA form, the CDR3 reads TGTGCCAGCAGTCCCCGCGGGGGGGTGAGGTGCGATGAGCAGTTCTTC. The entire variable domain, with the rest obtained from reference TRBV9 and TRBJ2-1, is as follows: DSGVTQTPKHLITATGQRVTLRCSPRSGDLSVYWYQQSLDQGLQFLIQYYNGEERAKGNILERFSAQQFPDLHSELNLSSLELGDSALYFCASSPRGGVRCDEQFFGPGTRLTVL.